This TCR beta chain was sequenced for a study of a mutant IDH1 vaccine in newly diagnosed glioma. Turning to the study itself: Administration of eight vaccinations to patients took place in weeks 1, 3, 5, 7, 11, 15, 19, 23. Earlier care involved radiotherapy, temozolomide, or both, and the majority received both.

Of note for this clone: What it binds is unknown.

Assay: immunoSEQ multiplex PCR; the TCRdb copy retains only in-frame clones and omits some. Of some 52,000 clones listed, about 91% are singletons. Time point meaning: week 11, during vaccination. Every single dose of the vaccine, 300 ug of mutant IDH1 20-mer peptide, came with topical imiquimod. This CDR3 is 14 amino acids long. Deletions cut 2 bases from V and 7 bases from J, with 11 bases between. Germline V gene data show CDR1 as SNHLY and CDR2 as FYNNEI. This clonotype was obtained from a man aged 45-60 years with glioma. This chain links TRBV2 with TRBJ1-4, with D tentatively TRBD1 (5 bases). Sequences were derived from PBMCs, sampled from a glioma patient whose treatment included an IDH1 peptide vaccine. CDR3 residues: CASSESWGSEKLFF. CDR3 bases: TGTGCCAGCAGTGAATCGTGGGGCAGTGAAAAACTGTTTTTT.